Listed here is a single T cell receptor (beta chain). Its antigen target is currently unknown. A single base separates this from a much larger clone, so it may be a read error. Library preparation was by the immunoSEQ multiplex PCR assay. Per the original workflow: A statistical classification framework was built for diagnosing cytomegalovirus status from the catalog of TCR beta chain sequences. TCRdb re-hosts the immuneACCESS table, in-frame sequences only. Its copies lack some clones; in the studies checked, an unresolved V gene accounts for under half of them, and the cause for the rest is not known. That table furnishes V, J and clone size, whereas the DNA furnished D and trimming. Within this sample are about 220,000 clones, with roughly 88% of them counted one time only. Roughly 13% of the sample belongs to the ten largest clones. Separate from the roughly 650-subject first cohort, the validation cohort of roughly 130 subjects was the group to which the donors belonged.

There are 15 amino acids in the CDR3, from cysteine to phenylalanine inclusive. CDR3 DNA is the only sequence kept; it has 45 bases, read in frame from the first base. Based on the germline V gene (reference sequence), the CDR1 and CDR2 sequences are SEHNR and FQNEAQ. V is trimmed back by 6 bases and J by 6 bases, and the junction contains 3 bases that no gene match accounts for. This record belongs to a study of cytomegalovirus exposure and HLA in healthy donors (dated by TCRdb to 2017 to 2019). Background on the whole study: According to a later analysis, the roughly 130 validation repertoires were produced on the same platform as the approximately 620 repertoires of the first cohort. The study combined high-throughput TCR immunosequencing, statistical association of individual TCRs with disease status, and machine learning to predict cytomegalovirus infection status. Besides the first cohort of approximately 710 subjects, a separate validation cohort made up of 120 or so different subjects was used. The study aimed to test whether signatures of past pathogen exposure could be identified by cataloging public T cell receptors. Findings and caveats that apply to the study as a whole: The authors suggested that the approach could potentially be extended to other disease states and immunological phenotypes. Of the cluster scores, about 94% were above 0 in a later analysis, which found that TCRs clustered in the first cohort also tended to co-occur in the 120 validation repertoires. A later analysis had no HLA typing for the validation cohort, so co-occurrence there was scored across all 110 or so repertoires. The classifier was reported to diagnose cytomegalovirus status with high specificity and sensitivity in both the original cohort and the validation cohort. The study gave a list of 150 to 200 TCR beta chains associated with cytomegalovirus. In vitro tests confirmed that a few of the cytomegalovirus-associated TCR beta chains recognize cytomegalovirus antigens. Most TCR sequences were seen in very few donors, while some public TCRs were found in many individuals.

Sequenced: PBMCs. The clonotype was recovered from a woman aged 30 to 39 in good health and CMV-seropositive. The chain uses TRBV7-9 and TRBJ2-1; TRBD2 aligns with 15 central bases. The nucleotide sequence reads as follows: TGTGCCAGCAGTGGACTAGCGGGAGGGCCCAATGAGCAGTTCTTC. It encodes CASSGLAGGPNEQFF.